The 30 T cell receptor beta chains below were found in one sample sequenced in a study of beta chain features in type 1 diabetes. Study-level points and caveats: People with Type 1 diabetes carried modestly yet significantly shorter TCRB CDR3s in all four CD4+ subsets.

These receptors have no identified antigens. Expressed TCRB transcripts were sequenced, since all the RNA that had been isolated was reverse transcribed. Assay used: immunoSEQ multiplex PCR; TCRdb lists only in-frame clones, some missing. The table shows around 250,000 clones, with around 24% occurring only once. The sample was naive CD4+ T cells from blood. The source is a woman aged 25-40 years with type 1 diabetes.

The V call is TRBV7-8, the J call TRBJ2-7, with 7 bases lining up with TRBD1. Germline V gives CDR1 SGHVS, CDR2 FQNEAQ. This CDR3 is built from 15 residues. With 2 bases clipped from V and 3 bases from J, the junction kept 7 bases outside the gene matches. Written as DNA, the CDR3 is TGTGCCAGCAGCTTACCAAGGCAGGGGGTCTACGAGCAGTACTTC. The encoded protein is CASSLPRQGVYEQYF.

This clone turned up a few times. The chain combines TRBV29-1 with TRBJ1-1; possibly TRBD1 for D (5 bases). Germline CDR1 is SQVTM and CDR2 is ANQGSEA. This CDR3 spans 13 amino acids. Trimming removed 4 bases at V and 0 bases at J, with 9 bases between. CDR3 sequence: CSVVSGMNTEAFF. The CDR3 bases are TGCAGCGTTGTCTCAGGGATGAACACTGAAGCTTTCTTT.

This clone has a handful of counts. The chain uses TRBV5-4 and TRBJ1-1; D remains unclear. The CDR3 has 13 amino acids. Germline assignment: CDR1 SGHNT and CDR2 YYREEE (reference sequence). V shed 0 bases and J shed 6 bases, with 9 bases lying between them. The DNA for the CDR3 is TGTGCCAGCAGCTTGGGGCCTGGGCCTGAAGCTTTCTTT. Translating it yields CASSLGPGPEAFF.

A few counts support this clone. This chain uses TRBV28 with TRBJ2-6, with D unclear. The CDR3 is 15 amino acids. In germline, CDR1 is MDHEN, CDR2 SYDVKM. The germline V and J ends were trimmed by 4 bases and 1 base, with 8 bases remaining between them. CDR3 region: CASSSLRSGANVLTF. CDR3 sequence (DNA): TGTGCCAGCAGTTCCCTCAGATCTGGGGCCAACGTCCTGACTTTC. Complete variable domain (other parts from reference TRBV28 and TRBJ2-6): DVKVTQSSRYLVKRTGEKVFLECVQDMDHENMFWYRQDPGLGLRLIYFSYDVKMKEKGDIPEGYSVSREKKERFSLILESASTNQTSMYLCASSSLRSGANVLTFGAGSRLTVL.

The chain joins TRBV15 to TRBJ2-3, with D perhaps matching TRBD2 (5 bases). Germline V gene lookup returns CDR1 LNHNV and CDR2 YYDKDF (reference sequence). The CDR3 runs to 14 residues. The V and J ends lost 0 bases and 7 bases respectively, with 11 bases between them. The CDR3 sequence: CATSRDLAINTQYF. The DNA of the CDR3 is TGTGCCACCAGCAGAGACCTAGCAATTAATACGCAGTATTTT.

This clone was seen a few times. This chain joins TRBV5-6 and TRBJ2-4, with D maybe TRBD1 (6 bases). The CDR3 sequence is 14 residues long. Trimming shortened V by 5 bases and J by 0 bases, and 9 bases separated the two germline ends. Germline CDR1 and CDR2: SGHDT and YYEEEE. CDR3 sequence (DNA): TGTGCCAGCAGTCCACAGGGAGCCAAAAACATTCAGTACTTC. It encodes CASSPQGAKNIQYF.

The genes are TRBV7-9 and TRBJ2-5; 11 nucleotides line up with TRBD2. The CDR3 totals 18 residues. Unmatched junction bases numbered 13, after V lost 2 bases and J lost 5 bases. Germline V gives CDR1 SEHNR, CDR2 FQNEAQ (reference sequence). CDR3 protein: CASSLYRLAGGPRETQYF. The CDR3 DNA reads TGTGCCAGCAGCTTATATAGATTAGCGGGAGGGCCTCGCGAGACCCAGTACTTC.

Only a few counts were recorded for this clone. The CDR3 sequence: CSASGRETQYF. CDR3 DNA: TGCAGTGCTAGCGGGAGGGAGACCCAGTACTTC. This chain joins TRBV20-1 and TRBJ2-5, with TRBD2 matching 7 bases. Germline V lookup: CDR1 DFQATT, CDR2 SNEGSKA (reference sequence). The V gene end was trimmed by 3 bases and the J gene end by 5 bases; junction bases not matched to a gene: 0. This CDR3 is 11 amino acids long.

This clone was observed a handful of times. This chain connects TRBV29-1 to TRBJ2-1; 8 bases match TRBD2. The junction had 17 bases not matched to a gene; V was cut back by 6 bases and J by 4 bases. Germline V gene data show CDR1 as SQVTM and CDR2 as ANQGSEA. This CDR3 contains 17 residues. The CDR3 coding sequence is TGCAGCGTCGGATCTAGCACCGGGAGGGCCACTTACAATGAGCAGTTCTTC. Amino acids: CSVGSSTGRATYNEQFF.

Turning to this clone: An end of the junction does not agree with germline; a read error may underlie this. This chain joins TRBV5-1 and TRBJ1-2; D unresolved. The germline V gene has CDR1 SGHRS and CDR2 YFSETQ. The CDR3 totals 11 residues. The DNA of the CDR3 is TGCGCCAGCAGCTTGGAAGGACTGTTTTCCTTC. Encoded protein: CASSLEGLFSF.

The chain employs TRBV30 and TRBJ1-5, with D possibly matching TRBD1 (6 bases). Trimming shortened V by 6 bases and J by 7 bases, and 13 bases separated the two germline ends. This CDR3 comprises 12 residues. Germline CDR1 GTSNPN, CDR2 SVGIG (reference sequence). The CDR3 region has the DNA TGTGCCTGCTCCAGGGGACCCCAGCCCCAGCATTTT. Its translation: CACSRGPQPQHF.

There are a few counts of this clone. V gene TRBV28 combines with J gene TRBJ1-3; tentative D call: TRBD1 (5 bases). CDR3 length: 14 residues. In germline, CDR1 is MDHEN, CDR2 SYDVKM. Between the trimmed V and J ends, which lost 7 bases and 1 base, there was a span of 11 bases. For the CDR3, the DNA is TGTGCCAGCACCCTGCCAGGGTCTGGAAACACCATATATTTT. Translation gives CASTLPGSGNTIYF.

The chain couples TRBV5-1 to TRBJ2-5; weak D call: TRBD1 (5 bases). Trimming stripped 4 bases from V and 4 bases from J, with 14 bases between. The CDR3 runs to 14 residues. Germline assignment: CDR1 SGHRS and CDR2 YFSETQ. CDR3 region: CASSQQGVGETQYF. For the CDR3, the DNA is TGCGCCAGCAGCCAACAAGGGGTTGGAGAGACCCAGTACTTC.

The CDR3 DNA reads as TGTGCCTGGGGACAGGGTGAGACCCAGTACTTC. Translation: CAWGQGETQYF. V usage is TRBV30 and J usage is TRBJ2-5, with 8 bases fitting TRBD1. After removal of 5 bases from V and 5 bases from J, the junction contained 1 base not matched to a gene. The CDR3 is 11 amino acids. CDR1 GTSNPN and CDR2 SVGIG come from the germline V gene (reference sequence).

The J gene is TRBJ2-7, the V gene TRBV7-3; D uncertain. The CDR3 totals 14 residues. Per germline, CDR1 SGHTA and CDR2 FQGTGA. With 3 bases removed from V and 1 base from J, the gap between germline ends came to 10 bases. CDR3 DNA: TGTGCCAGCAGCTTCGCACCGGGTTCCTACGAGCAGTACTTC. Its protein is CASSFAPGSYEQYF.

J is TRBJ2-1 and V is TRBV11-3; TRBD1 might be the D (6 bases). V was trimmed by 5 bases and J by 8 bases, leaving 16 bases between them. Per the germline V gene, CDR1 is SGHNT and CDR2 is YENEEA. The CDR3 spans 14 residues. CDR3 bases: TGTGCCAGCAGCGTACAGGGTCCGGAGGATGAGCAGTTCTTC. Amino acid sequence: CASSVQGPEDEQFF.

The chain carries TRBV27 and TRBJ1-5; TRBD1 is a possible D gene (5 bases). Germline CDR1 reads MNHEY; CDR2 reads SMNVEV (reference sequence). Trimming took off 5 bases at V and 0 bases at J, with 11 bases between the two ends. The CDR3 runs to 15 residues. CDR3 nucleotides: TGTGCCAGCAGTGGGGGGACGCATAGCAATCAGCCCCAGCATTTT. This sequence encodes CASSGGTHSNQPQHF.

The DNA of the CDR3 is TGTGCCATCAGTGAGTCCGGGAATGGCTACACCTTC. It yields the protein CAISESGNGYTF. The chain has TRBV10-3 and TRBJ1-2; D gene unclear. The CDR3 consists of 12 residues. V lost 0 bases and J 6 bases, leaving 5 bases between the germline ends. The V gene's germline CDR1 is ENHRY and CDR2 SYGVKD.

This chain links TRBV5-6 with TRBJ1-1; the D is unclear. Germline V gene data show CDR1 as SGHDT and CDR2 as YYEEEE. V lost 1 base and J 4 bases, leaving 2 bases between the germline ends. The CDR3 sequence is 11 residues long. The CDR3 region has the DNA TGTGCCAGCAGCTTGCGCACTGAAGCTTTCTTT. Its protein product is CASSLRTEAFF. The variable domain in full, with the rest retrieved from reference TRBV5-6 and TRBJ1-1, is DAGVTQSPTHLIKTRGQQVTLRCSPKSGHDTVSWYQQALGQGPQFIFQYYEEEERQRGNFPDRFSGHQFPNYSSELNVNALLLGDSALYLCASSLRTEAFFGQGTRLTVV.

This clone was detected a few times. The CDR3 DNA reads as TGTGCCAGCAGCCCTGGACCGGGATCGAACGAGCAGTACTTC. Translated, it gives CASSPGPGSNEQYF. This chain joins TRBV4-2 and TRBJ2-7; D is perhaps TRBD2 (5 bases). The CDR3 contains 14 residues. With 4 bases removed from V and 5 bases from J, the gap between germline ends came to 15 bases. From germline, CDR1 is LGHNA and CDR2 YNFKEQ.

The chain joins TRBV30 to TRBJ2-3; 10 bases are a match to TRBD2. The CDR3 runs to 15 residues. J lost 0 bases, V lost 3 bases, and 3 bases had no gene match. The germline V gene encodes CDR1 GTSNPN and CDR2 SVGIG (reference sequence). CDR3 sequence (DNA): TGTGCCTGGAGGGCGACTAGCGGGAGCACAGATACGCAGTATTTT. Its translation is CAWRATSGSTDTQYF.

This clone showed up just a few times. The V gene is TRBV29-1, the J gene TRBJ2-3; D gene unclear. The germline V and J ends were trimmed by 3 bases and 0 bases, with 10 bases remaining between them. This CDR3 has 14 amino acids. CDR1 SQVTM and CDR2 ANQGSEA come from the germline V gene. CDR3 in DNA: TGCAGCGTTGATCGGCTAGAGAGCACAGATACGCAGTATTTT. This sequence encodes CSVDRLESTDTQYF.

This clone has more than one count but fewer than ten. The genes are TRBV9 and TRBJ2-7, with D possibly matching TRBD1 (7 bases). Germline CDR1 and CDR2: SGDLS and YYNGEE. V was pared by 6 bases and J by 4 bases, with 11 bases between. The CDR3 has 12 residues. CDR3 protein: CASNRGGYEQYF. The CDR3 nucleotides read TGTGCCAGCAACAGGGGAGGATACGAGCAGTACTTC.

This chain links TRBV5-1 with TRBJ1-1; D might be TRBD1 (6 bases). The CDR3 spans 19 residues. Germline V gene sequence: CDR1 SGHRS, CDR2 YFSETQ. V was clipped by 0 bases and J by 0 bases, with 21 bases between them. CDR3 region: CASSLERGSRGWVNTEAFF. The CDR3 region has the DNA TGCGCCAGCAGCTTGGAAAGGGGCTCCAGGGGCTGGGTGAACACTGAAGCTTTCTTT.

This clone was counted only a few times. J is TRBJ2-5 and V is TRBV30; D not resolved. The V gene's germline CDR1 is GTSNPN and CDR2 SVGIG (reference sequence). This CDR3 is built from 10 residues. The ends were cut back, 5 bases at V and 5 bases at J, with 6 bases in the middle. The CDR3 sequence: CAWGEETQYF. The CDR3 DNA is TGTGCCTGGGGAGAGGAGACCCAGTACTTC.

This chain joins TRBV5-4 and TRBJ2-1, with 9 bases lining up with TRBD2. CDR1 and CDR2 (germline): SGHNT, YYREEE (reference sequence). Unmatched junction bases numbered 4, after V lost 3 bases and J lost 3 bases. The CDR3 length is 15 residues. Here the CDR3 DNA reads TGTGCCAGCAGCTCTAGCGGGAAAATCTACAATGAGCAGTTCTTC. Translation gives CASSSSGKIYNEQFF.

The CDR3 region has the DNA TGCAGCGCCAGGACTGTAGAGCAGTTCTTC. It encodes CSARTVEQFF. This chain joins TRBV29-1 and TRBJ2-1, with a possible D match to TRBD2 (5 bases). The CDR3 contains 10 residues. The germline V and J ends were trimmed by 7 bases and 10 bases, with 11 bases remaining between them. Germline V lookup: CDR1 SQVTM, CDR2 ANQGSEA.

The chain couples TRBV4-2 to TRBJ1-3; D call uncertain. V was pared by 0 bases and J by 0 bases, with 6 bases between. Per the germline V gene, CDR1 is LGHNA and CDR2 is YNFKEQ. The CDR3 is 15 residues long. The CDR3 is CASSQDRGSGNTIYF. CDR3 nucleotide sequence: TGTGCCAGCAGCCAAGACAGAGGCTCTGGAAACACCATATATTTT.

This rearrangement joins TRBV9 to TRBJ1-4; 7 nucleotides agree with TRBD1. V was clipped by 4 bases and J by 7 bases; unmatched bases: 13. The CDR3 runs to 16 residues. CDR1 is SGDLS and CDR2 is YYNGEE in the germline V gene. The CDR3: CASSPSLQGLGEKLFF. The CDR3 DNA is TGTGCCAGCAGCCCAAGCCTACAGGGGTTGGGTGAAAAACTGTTTTTT.

The chain has TRBV6-5 and TRBJ1-1; TRBD1 might be the D (5 bases). CDR1 MNHEY and CDR2 SVGAGI come from the germline V gene. The CDR3 is 13 residues long. The germline V and J ends were trimmed by 5 bases and 1 base, with 8 bases remaining between them. The CDR3 nucleotides are TGTGCCAGCAGTCCCGGACAGAACACTGAAGCTTTCTTT. It encodes CASSPGQNTEAFF.